This T cell receptor beta chain originates from a study of blood T cell repertoires in COVID-19. Study at large: Whether acute or convalescent, the COVID-19 samples came from the United States, Italy and Spain. The cDNA or gDNA used as material had been derived from T cells, B-cell-depleted T cells, or PBMCs.

There are 15 residues in the CDR3. Germline lookup yields CDR1 SGHRS and CDR2 YFSETQ. With 5 bases clipped from V and 5 bases from J, the junction kept 8 bases outside the gene matches. Study processing details: Amplifying reference gene primers gave estimates of nucleated cell counts. Some clones are missing from TCRdb's copy, which holds only in-frame ones; the method was immunoSEQ multiplex PCR. D and trimming were read from the DNA, whereas the V and J calls and clone size are those reported in that table. This sample has over 130,000 clones, with 84% found just once. This TCR came from a man aged 70 or older with acute or convalescent COVID-19. Sequenced sample: peripheral blood. This chain links TRBV5-1 with TRBJ2-1; TRBD2 agrees at 9 bases. The CDR3 DNA sequence: TGCGCCAGCAGTTTATCCGGGACTAGCAACAATGAGCAGTTCTTC. Protein sequence: CASSLSGTSNNEQFF.